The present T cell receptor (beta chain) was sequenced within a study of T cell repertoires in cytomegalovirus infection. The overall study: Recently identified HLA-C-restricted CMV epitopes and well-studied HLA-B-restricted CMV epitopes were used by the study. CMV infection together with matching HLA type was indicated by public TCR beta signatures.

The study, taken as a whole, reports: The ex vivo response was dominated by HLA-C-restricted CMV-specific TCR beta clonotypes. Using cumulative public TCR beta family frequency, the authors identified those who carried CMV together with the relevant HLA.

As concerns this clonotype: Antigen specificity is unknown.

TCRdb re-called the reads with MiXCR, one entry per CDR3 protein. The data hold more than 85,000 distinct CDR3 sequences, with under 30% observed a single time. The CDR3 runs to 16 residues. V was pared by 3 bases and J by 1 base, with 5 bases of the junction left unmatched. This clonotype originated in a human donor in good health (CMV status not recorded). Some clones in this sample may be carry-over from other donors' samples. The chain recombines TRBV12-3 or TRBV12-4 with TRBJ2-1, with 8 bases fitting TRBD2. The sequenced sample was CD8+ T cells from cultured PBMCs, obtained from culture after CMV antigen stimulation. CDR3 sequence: CASSLRGEKSYNEQFF. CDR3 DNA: TGTGCCAGCAGTTTGCGGGGGGAGAAATCCTACAATGAGCAGTTCTTC.